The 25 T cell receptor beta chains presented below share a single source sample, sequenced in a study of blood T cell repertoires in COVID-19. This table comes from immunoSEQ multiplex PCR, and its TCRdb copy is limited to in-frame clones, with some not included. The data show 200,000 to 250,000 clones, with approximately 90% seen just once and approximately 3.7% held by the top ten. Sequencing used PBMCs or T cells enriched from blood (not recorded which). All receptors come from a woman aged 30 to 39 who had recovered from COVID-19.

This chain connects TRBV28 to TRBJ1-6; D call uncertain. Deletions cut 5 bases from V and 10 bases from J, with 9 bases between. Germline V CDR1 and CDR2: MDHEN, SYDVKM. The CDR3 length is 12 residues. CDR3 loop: CASSGPNSPLHF. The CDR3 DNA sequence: TGTGCCAGCAGTGGCCCAAACTCACCCCTCCACTTT.

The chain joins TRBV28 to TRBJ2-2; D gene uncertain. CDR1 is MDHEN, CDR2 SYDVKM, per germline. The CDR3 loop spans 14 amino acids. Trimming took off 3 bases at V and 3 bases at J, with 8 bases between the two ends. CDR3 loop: CASSFLRDTGELFF. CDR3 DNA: TGTGCCAGCAGTTTTTTACGAGACACCGGGGAGCTGTTTTTT.

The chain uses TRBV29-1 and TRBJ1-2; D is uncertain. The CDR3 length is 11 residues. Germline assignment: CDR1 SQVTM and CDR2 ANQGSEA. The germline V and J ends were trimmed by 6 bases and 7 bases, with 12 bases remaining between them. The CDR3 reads CSVWAEGGYTF. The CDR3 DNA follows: TGCAGCGTCTGGGCTGAGGGTGGCTACACCTTC.

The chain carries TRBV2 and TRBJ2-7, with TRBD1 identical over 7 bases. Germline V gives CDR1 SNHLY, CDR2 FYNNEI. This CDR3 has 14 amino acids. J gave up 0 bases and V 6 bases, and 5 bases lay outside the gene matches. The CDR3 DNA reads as TGTGCCAGCAGATGGGACAGTGACTCCTACGAGCAGTACTTC. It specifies CASRWDSDSYEQYF. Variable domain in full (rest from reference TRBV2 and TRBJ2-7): EPEVTQTPSHQVTQMGQEVILRCVPISNHLYFYWYRQILGQKVEFLVSFYNNEISEKSEIFDDQFSVERPDGSNFTLKIRSTKLEDSAMYFCASRWDSDSYEQYFGPGTRLTVT.

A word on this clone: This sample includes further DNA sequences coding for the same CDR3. In DNA, the CDR3 is TGCGCCAGCAGCCAAGGTACAGGGCGTTACGAGCAGTACTTC. Its protein is CASSQGTGRYEQYF. This chain connects TRBV4-3 to TRBJ2-7, with D perhaps matching TRBD1 (6 bases). The CDR3 runs to 14 residues. Trimming took 1 base from V and 4 from J, leaving 11 bases between them. Germline values: CDR1 LGHNA, CDR2 YSLEER.

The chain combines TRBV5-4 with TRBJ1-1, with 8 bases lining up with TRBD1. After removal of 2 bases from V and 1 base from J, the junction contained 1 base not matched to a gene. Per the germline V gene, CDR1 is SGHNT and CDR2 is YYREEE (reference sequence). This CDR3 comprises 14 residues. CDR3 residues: CASSFQGANTEAFF. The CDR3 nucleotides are TGTGCCAGCAGCTTTCAGGGGGCGAACACTGAAGCTTTCTTT.

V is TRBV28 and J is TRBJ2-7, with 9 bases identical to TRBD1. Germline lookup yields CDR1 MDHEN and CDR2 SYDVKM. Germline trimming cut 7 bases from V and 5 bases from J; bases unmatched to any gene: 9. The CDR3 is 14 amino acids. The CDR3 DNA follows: TGTGCCAGCAACAGGGGGCTGGTACACGACGAGCAGTACTTC. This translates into CASNRGLVHDEQYF. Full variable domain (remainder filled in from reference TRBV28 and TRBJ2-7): DVKVTQSSRYLVKRTGEKVFLECVQDMDHENMFWYRQDPGLGLRLIYFSYDVKMKEKGDIPEGYSVSREKKERFSLILESASTNQTSMYLCASNRGLVHDEQYFGPGTRLTVT.

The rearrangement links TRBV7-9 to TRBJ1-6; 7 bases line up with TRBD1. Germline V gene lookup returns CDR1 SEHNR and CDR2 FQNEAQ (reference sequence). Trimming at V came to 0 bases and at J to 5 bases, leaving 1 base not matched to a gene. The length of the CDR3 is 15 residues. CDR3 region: CASSLAGTDNSPLHF. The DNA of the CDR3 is TGTGCCAGCAGCTTAGCCGGGACAGATAATTCACCCCTCCACTTT.

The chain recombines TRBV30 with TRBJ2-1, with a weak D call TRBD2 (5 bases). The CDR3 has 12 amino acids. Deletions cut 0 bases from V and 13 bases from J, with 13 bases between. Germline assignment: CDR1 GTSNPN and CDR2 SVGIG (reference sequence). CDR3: CAWSVVAWVQFF. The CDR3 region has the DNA TGTGCCTGGAGTGTAGTAGCGTGGGTACAGTTCTTC.

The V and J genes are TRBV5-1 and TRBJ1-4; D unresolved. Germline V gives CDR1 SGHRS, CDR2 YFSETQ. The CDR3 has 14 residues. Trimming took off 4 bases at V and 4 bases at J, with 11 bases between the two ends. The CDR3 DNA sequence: TGCGCCAGCAGCCCGGGGAATGGTAATGAAAAACTGTTTTTT. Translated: CASSPGNGNEKLFF. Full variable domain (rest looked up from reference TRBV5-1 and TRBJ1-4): KAGVTQTPRYLIKTRGQQVTLSCSPISGHRSVSWYQQTPGQGLQFLFEYFSETQRNKGNFPGRFSGRQFSNSRSEMNVSTLELGDSALYLCASSPGNGNEKLFFGSGTQLSVL.

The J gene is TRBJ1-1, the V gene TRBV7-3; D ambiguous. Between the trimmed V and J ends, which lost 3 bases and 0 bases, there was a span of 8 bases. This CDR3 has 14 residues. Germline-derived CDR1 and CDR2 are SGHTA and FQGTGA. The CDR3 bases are TGTGCCAGCAGCTTGGGGAGCCTGAACACTGAAGCTTTCTTT. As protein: CASSLGSLNTEAFF.

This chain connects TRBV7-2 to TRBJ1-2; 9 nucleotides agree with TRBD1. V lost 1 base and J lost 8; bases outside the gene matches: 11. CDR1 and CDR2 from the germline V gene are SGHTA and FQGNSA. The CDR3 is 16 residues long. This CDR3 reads CASSLERPGTGKGYTF. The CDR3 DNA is TGTGCCAGCAGCTTAGAGCGGCCCGGGACAGGGAAGGGCTACACCTTC.

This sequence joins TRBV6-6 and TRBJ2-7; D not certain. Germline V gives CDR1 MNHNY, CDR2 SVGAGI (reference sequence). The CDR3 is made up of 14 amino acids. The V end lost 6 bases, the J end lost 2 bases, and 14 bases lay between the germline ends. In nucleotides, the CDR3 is TGTGCCAGCAGCCCCGCGACTGATGCCTACGAGCAGTACTTC. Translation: CASSPATDAYEQYF.

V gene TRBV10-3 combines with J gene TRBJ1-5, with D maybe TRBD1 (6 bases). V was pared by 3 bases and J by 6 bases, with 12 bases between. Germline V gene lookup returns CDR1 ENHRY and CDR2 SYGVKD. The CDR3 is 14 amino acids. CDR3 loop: CAISEGGGGQPQHF. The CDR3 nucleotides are TGTGCCATCAGTGAAGGGGGAGGGGGTCAGCCCCAGCATTTT.

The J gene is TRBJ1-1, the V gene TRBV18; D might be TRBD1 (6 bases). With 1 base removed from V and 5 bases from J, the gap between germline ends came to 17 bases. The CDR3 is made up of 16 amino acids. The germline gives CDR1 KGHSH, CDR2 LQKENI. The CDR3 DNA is TGTGCCAGCTCACCACGTACGTCCGGGGGGCGGACTGAAGCTTTCTTT. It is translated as CASSPRTSGGRTEAFF.

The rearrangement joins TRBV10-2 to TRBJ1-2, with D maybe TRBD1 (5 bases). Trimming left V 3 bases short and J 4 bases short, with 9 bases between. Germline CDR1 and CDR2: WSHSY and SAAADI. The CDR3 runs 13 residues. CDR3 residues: CASSERQPYGYTF. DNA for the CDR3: TGCGCCAGCAGTGAAAGACAGCCCTATGGCTACACCTTC.

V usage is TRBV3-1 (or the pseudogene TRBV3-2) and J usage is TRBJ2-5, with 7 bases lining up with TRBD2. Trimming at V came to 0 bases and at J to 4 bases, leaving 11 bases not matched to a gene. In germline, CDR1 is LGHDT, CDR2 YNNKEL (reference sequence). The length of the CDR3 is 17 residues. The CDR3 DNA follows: TGTGCCAGCAGCCAAGACCTGCTAGCGGAGGGAGGAGAGACCCAGTACTTC. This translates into CASSQDLLAEGGETQYF.

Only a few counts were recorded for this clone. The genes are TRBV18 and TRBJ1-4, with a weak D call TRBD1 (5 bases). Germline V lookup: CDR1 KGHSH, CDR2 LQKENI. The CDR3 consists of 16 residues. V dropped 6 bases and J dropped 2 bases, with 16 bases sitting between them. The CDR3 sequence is CASSPRSGATNEKLFF. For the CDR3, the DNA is TGTGCCAGCTCGCCCCGAAGCGGGGCTACTAATGAAAAACTGTTTTTT.

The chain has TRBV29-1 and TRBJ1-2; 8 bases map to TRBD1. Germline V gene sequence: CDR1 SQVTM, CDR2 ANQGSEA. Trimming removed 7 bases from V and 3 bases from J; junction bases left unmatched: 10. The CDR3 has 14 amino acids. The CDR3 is CSADLGQEDYGYTF. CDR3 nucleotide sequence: TGCAGCGCCGACCTGGGACAGGAGGACTATGGCTACACCTTC.

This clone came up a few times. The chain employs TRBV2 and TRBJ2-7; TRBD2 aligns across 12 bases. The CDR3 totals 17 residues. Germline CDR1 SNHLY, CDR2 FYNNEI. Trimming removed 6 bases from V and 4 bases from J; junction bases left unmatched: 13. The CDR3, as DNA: TGTGCCAGCAGACTAGCGGGAGGTGCCGCTTCTCCTTACGAGCAGTACTTC. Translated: CASRLAGGAASPYEQYF.

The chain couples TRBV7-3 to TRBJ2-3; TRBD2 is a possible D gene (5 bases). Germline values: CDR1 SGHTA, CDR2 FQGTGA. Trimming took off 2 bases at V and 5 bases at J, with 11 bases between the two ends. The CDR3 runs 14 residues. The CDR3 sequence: CASSLEGPLDTQYF. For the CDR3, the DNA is TGTGCCAGCAGCTTAGAGGGCCCGCTAGATACGCAGTATTTT.

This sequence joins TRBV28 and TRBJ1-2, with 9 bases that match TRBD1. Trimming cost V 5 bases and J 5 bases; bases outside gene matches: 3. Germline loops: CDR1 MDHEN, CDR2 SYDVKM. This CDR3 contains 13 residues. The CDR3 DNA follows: TGTGCCAGCAGTAGACAGGGGGGTTATGGCTACACCTTC. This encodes CASSRQGGYGYTF.

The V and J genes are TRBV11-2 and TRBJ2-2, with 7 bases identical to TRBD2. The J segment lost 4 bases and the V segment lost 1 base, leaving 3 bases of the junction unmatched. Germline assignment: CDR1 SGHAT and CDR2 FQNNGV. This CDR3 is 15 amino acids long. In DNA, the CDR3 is TGTGCCAGCAGCTTAGCTGGGAGGGGCACCGGGGAGCTGTTTTTT. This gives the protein CASSLAGRGTGELFF.

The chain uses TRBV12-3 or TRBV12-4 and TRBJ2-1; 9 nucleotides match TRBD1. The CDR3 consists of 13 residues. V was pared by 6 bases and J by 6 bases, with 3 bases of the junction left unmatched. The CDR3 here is CASRQGAINEQFF. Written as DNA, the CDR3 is TGTGCCAGCAGACAGGGGGCAATCAATGAGCAGTTCTTC.

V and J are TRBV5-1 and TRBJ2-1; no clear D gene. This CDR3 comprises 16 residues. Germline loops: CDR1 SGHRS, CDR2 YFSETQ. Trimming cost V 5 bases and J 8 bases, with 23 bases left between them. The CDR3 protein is CASRPNYSPPLDEQFF. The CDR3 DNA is TGCGCCAGCAGACCTAACTACTCCCCCCCCCTGGATGAGCAGTTCTTC.